The 27 T cell receptor beta chains listed next were all sequenced from one sample in a study of T cells in placental villitis. The immunoSEQ assay was v4. Clones were sequenced by immunoSEQ multiplex PCR, and TCRdb holds only the in-frame ones, with some missing. The data contain 450 to 550 clones, around 97% of them singletons. The specimen was placental tissue containing maternal and fetal cells. The receptors shown here come from a human donor in good health; the placental T cells may come from both mother and fetus.

The rearrangement uses TRBV6-5 and TRBJ2-7; 8 bases are shared with TRBD1. J was trimmed by 0 bases and V by 0 bases; bases with no gene match: 4. This CDR3 spans 16 amino acids. The germline gives CDR1 MNHEY, CDR2 SVGAGI. This CDR3 reads CASSYSTDRVSYEQYF. The CDR3 DNA follows: TGTGCCAGCAGTTACTCCACGGACAGGGTCTCCTACGAGCAGTACTTC.

This sequence joins TRBV10-3 and TRBJ2-2, with a possible D match to TRBD2 (5 bases). Trimming took 10 bases from V and 0 from J, leaving 18 bases between them. The CDR3 is 16 residues long. In germline, CDR1 is ENHRY, CDR2 SYGVKD. CDR3 amino acids: CATQPGPEANTGELFF. Written as DNA, the CDR3 is TGTGCCACCCAACCGGGCCCGGAGGCGAACACCGGGGAGCTGTTTTTT.

The genes are TRBV9 and TRBJ1-2; TRBD1 matches 9 bases. The CDR3 is made up of 15 amino acids. CDR1 is SGDLS and CDR2 is YYNGEE in the germline V gene. With 4 bases clipped from V and 2 bases from J, the junction kept 6 bases outside the gene matches. CDR3 DNA: TGTGCCAGCAGCATAGGGGGACAGGGCAACTATGGCTACACCTTC. It yields the protein CASSIGGQGNYGYTF.

The chain carries TRBV19 and TRBJ2-1; TRBD2 is a possible D gene (6 bases). This CDR3 is built from 13 residues. The germline gives CDR1 LNHDA, CDR2 SQIVND (reference sequence). Trimming shortened V by 9 bases and J by 6 bases, and 15 bases separated the two germline ends. This CDR3 reads CASRISGGNEQFF. CDR3 DNA sequence: TGTGCCAGCAGAATTAGCGGTGGCAATGAGCAGTTCTTC.

The chain recombines TRBV6-5 with TRBJ2-7; D may be TRBD2 (7 bases). Germline lookup yields CDR1 MNHEY and CDR2 SVGAGI. Trimming took 6 bases from V and 1 from J, leaving 16 bases between them. CDR3 length equals 15 residues. The CDR3 DNA follows: TGTGCCAGCAGAGGGGGGCTAGCGGCTTCCTACGAGCAGTACGTC. As protein: CASRGGLAASYEQYV.

The rearrangement links TRBV19 to TRBJ2-3; 7 nucleotides match TRBD1. The CDR3 runs to 16 residues. V was pared by 6 bases and J by 0 bases, with 9 bases of the junction left unmatched. CDR1 and CDR2 (germline): LNHDA, SQIVND (reference sequence). The CDR3 DNA reads TGTGCCAGTAGGTTACAGGGGCCGGCTAGCACAGATACGCAGTATTTT. Its protein product is CASRLQGPASTDTQYF.

The sample holds one count of this clone. The rearrangement uses TRBV7-9 and TRBJ1-4, with a possible D match to TRBD1 (6 bases). CDR3 length: 16 residues. The V gene's germline CDR1 is SEHNR and CDR2 FQNEAQ (reference sequence). The V and J ends lost 2 bases and 4 bases respectively, with 14 bases between them. The CDR3 protein is CASSLISGHRNEKLFF. CDR3 coding DNA: TGTGCCAGCAGCTTAATTTCGGGACACCGTAATGAAAAACTGTTTTTT.

This clone has only one observation. The chain uses TRBV19 and TRBJ2-3; D is undetermined. The germline V gene encodes CDR1 LNHDA and CDR2 SQIVND (reference sequence). Trimming shortened V by 2 bases and J by 0 bases, and 6 bases separated the two germline ends. CDR3 length: 14 residues. The CDR3 reads CASSITESTDTQYF. CDR3 nucleotide sequence: TGTGCCAGTAGTATAACGGAAAGCACAGATACGCAGTATTTT.

For the CDR3, the DNA is TGTGCCAGCAGCGTTTTAGCGGCTCACAAGACCCAGTACTTC. Translation: CASSVLAAHKTQYF. This chain joins TRBV7-2 and TRBJ2-5; D may be TRBD2 (6 bases). V gave up 5 bases and J gave up 6 bases, with 16 bases separating them. Germline CDR1 SGHTA, CDR2 FQGNSA. CDR3 size: 14 residues.

CDR3 coding DNA: TGTGCCAGCAGCACGGGACAGGGAGGGCATTCACCCCTCCACTTT. Encoded protein: CASSTGQGGHSPLHF. The chain is built from TRBV21-1 and TRBJ1-6; the DNA was not compared with TRBD1, the D call given in the table. TRBV21-1 is assigned pseudogene status. The CDR3 contains 15 residues.

This chain links TRBV3-1 (or the pseudogene TRBV3-2) with TRBJ2-1; D not certain. Trimming cost V 1 base and J 0 bases, with 4 bases left between them. Germline V gene lookup returns CDR1 LGHDT and CDR2 YNNKEL (reference sequence). The CDR3 runs 14 residues. The CDR3 here is CASSQAGSYNEQFF. CDR3 coding DNA: TGTGCCAGCAGCCAAGCGGGCTCCTACAATGAGCAGTTCTTC.

The V gene is TRBV5-1, the J gene TRBJ1-6; 8 bases align to TRBD1. Germline CDR1 reads SGHRS; CDR2 reads YFSETQ. This CDR3 is 15 amino acids long. The V and J ends lost 0 bases and 6 bases, in that order; junction bases with no gene match: 2. Here the CDR3 reads CASSLDQGANSPLHF. In DNA, the CDR3 is TGCGCCAGCAGCTTGGATCAGGGGGCTAATTCACCCCTCCACTTT.

J is TRBJ2-3 and V is TRBV4-1, with TRBD2 matching 9 bases. The V segment lost 2 bases and the J segment 4 bases; nucleotides outside the gene matches: 4. The CDR3 extends over 15 amino acids. Germline V lookup: CDR1 MGHRA, CDR2 YSYEKL. CDR3 bases: TGCGCCAGCAGCCAATCGGGACTAGCCCCAGATACGCAGTATTTT. It specifies CASSQSGLAPDTQYF.

The chain employs TRBV27 and TRBJ1-2; TRBD1 is a possible D gene (5 bases). From germline, CDR1 is MNHEY and CDR2 SMNVEV (reference sequence). V lost 6 bases and J lost 6, with 11 bases in between. CDR3 size: 12 residues. CDR3 sequence (DNA): TGTGCCAGCAGCGACAGACTAAATGGCTACACCTTC. Its translation: CASSDRLNGYTF.

The rearrangement uses TRBV2 and TRBJ1-1, with D possibly TRBD1 on 5 matching bases. The germline V gene has CDR1 SNHLY and CDR2 FYNNEI. The germline V and J ends were trimmed by 7 bases and 0 bases, with 15 bases remaining between them. This CDR3 has 15 amino acids. The CDR3 DNA follows: TGTGCCAGCACTTTGCAGGGAATCATGAACACTGAAGCTTTCTTT. Amino acids: CASTLQGIMNTEAFF.

V gene TRBV29-1 combines with J gene TRBJ2-7, with 9 positions matching TRBD1. Germline CDR1 SQVTM, CDR2 ANQGSEA. CDR3 size: 13 residues. Losses at the gene ends were 3 bases for V and 3 bases for J; bases not matched to a gene: 3. For the CDR3, the DNA is TGCAGCGTTGAGGGACAGGGCCTCTACGAGCAGTACTTC. It is translated as CSVEGQGLYEQYF.

The chain joins TRBV27 to TRBJ2-2; tentative D call: TRBD1 (5 bases). CDR3 length: 14 amino acids. The germline V gene has CDR1 MNHEY and CDR2 SMNVEV (reference sequence). V lost 5 bases and J lost 1, with 8 bases in between. The CDR3 DNA reads TGTGCCAGCAGTCGCACAGGGAACACCGGGGAGCTGTTTTTT. Translation gives CASSRTGNTGELFF.

J is TRBJ2-1 and V is TRBV7-2, with 11 bases lining up with TRBD2. The J segment lost 8 bases and the V segment lost 1 base, leaving 4 bases of the junction unmatched. Germline values: CDR1 SGHTA, CDR2 FQGNSA. CDR3 length: 15 residues. CDR3 loop: CASSLVGTSGHEQFF. CDR3 DNA: TGTGCCAGCAGCTTAGTGGGGACTAGCGGCCATGAGCAGTTCTTC.

The V and J genes are TRBV28 and TRBJ1-6, with D maybe TRBD1 (5 bases). V lost 5 bases to trimming and J lost 7 bases, with 15 bases between them. CDR3 length: 15 residues. In germline, CDR1 is MDHEN, CDR2 SYDVKM. This CDR3 reads CASSPPQGWNSPLHF. CDR3 DNA: TGTGCCAGCAGTCCCCCGCAGGGTTGGAATTCACCCCTCCACTTT.

The rearrangement links TRBV6-2 or TRBV6-3 to TRBJ1-1; 7 bases fit TRBD1. Germline loops: CDR1 MNHEY, CDR2 SVGEGT. J was trimmed by 7 bases and V by 2 bases; bases with no gene match: 10. The CDR3 is made up of 15 amino acids. The CDR3 here is CASSYAPTGVDEAFF. In DNA, the CDR3 is TGTGCCAGCAGTTACGCCCCAACAGGGGTTGATGAAGCTTTCTTT.

The V call is TRBV29-1, the J call TRBJ1-2; D not certain. CDR1 is SQVTM and CDR2 is ANQGSEA in the germline V gene. The ends were cut back, 2 bases at V and 2 bases at J, with 0 bases in the middle. The CDR3 totals 10 residues. CDR3 in amino acids: CSVENYGYTF. In DNA, the CDR3 is TGCAGCGTTGAAAACTATGGCTACACCTTC.

This rearrangement joins TRBV2 to TRBJ2-7; D uncertain. The CDR3 is made up of 10 amino acids. Germline CDR1 reads SNHLY; CDR2 reads FYNNEI. V lost 6 bases, J lost 0 bases, and 0 bases lay in between. CDR3 sequence reads: CASSSYEQYF. Written as DNA, the CDR3 is TGTGCCAGCAGCTCCTACGAGCAGTACTTC.

The chain is built from TRBV6-4 and TRBJ2-3; 16 bases match TRBD2. The V segment lost 2 bases and the J segment 4 bases; nucleotides outside the gene matches: 0. The CDR3 loop spans 16 amino acids. The germline CDR1 and CDR2 sequences are MRHNA and SNTAGT. This chain's CDR3 is CASSDGTSGGADTQYF. The CDR3 coding sequence is TGTGCCAGCAGTGACGGGACTAGCGGGGGGGCAGATACGCAGTATTTT.

The chain employs TRBV10-2 and TRBJ2-6; no clear D. The germline gives CDR1 WSHSY, CDR2 SAAADI. The V gene lost 5 bases and the J gene lost 0 bases, with 8 bases spanning the gap. CDR3 length equals 15 residues. The CDR3 region is CASSFRSSGANVLTF. In DNA form, the CDR3 reads TGCGCCAGCAGTTTTAGGAGCTCTGGGGCCAACGTCCTGACTTTC.

The V call is TRBV4-1, the J call TRBJ2-7; possibly TRBD2 for D (6 bases). The ends were cut back, 2 bases at V and 2 bases at J, with 13 bases in the middle. The CDR3 is 15 residues long. CDR1 MGHRA and CDR2 YSYEKL come from the germline V gene. The CDR3: CASSQLPTRPYEQYF. Written as DNA, the CDR3 is TGCGCCAGCAGCCAATTACCGACTAGACCCTACGAGCAGTACTTC.

The chain joins TRBV19 to TRBJ2-5; tentative D call: TRBD2 (6 bases). V dropped 4 bases and J dropped 0 bases, with 15 bases sitting between them. Looked up from germline, CDR1 is LNHDA and CDR2 is SQIVND (reference sequence). The CDR3 totals 16 residues. As DNA, the CDR3 is TGTGCCAGTAGTACTCGGACTATAGTGCACCAAGAGACCCAGTACTTC. Protein product: CASSTRTIVHQETQYF.

V gene TRBV9 combines with J gene TRBJ1-1, with D possibly matching TRBD1 (6 bases). V lost 2 bases, J lost 2 bases, and 10 bases lay in between. The CDR3 covers 14 residues. Germline-derived CDR1 and CDR2 are SGDLS and YYNGEE. The CDR3 loop is CASSVGGQNTEAFF. CDR3 in DNA: TGTGCCAGCAGCGTCGGGGGGCAAAACACTGAAGCTTTCTTT.